This TCR beta chain was identified in a study of T cells in Graves' hyperthyroidism and ophthalmopathy. The overall study: Peripheral blood was taken when the disease was first diagnosed, before any treatment began.

The CDR3 runs to 15 residues. Germline V lookup: CDR1 MDHEN, CDR2 SYDVKM. The V and J ends lost 6 bases and 2 bases, in that order; junction bases with no gene match: 4. General study points: By a 13 V-J model, ophthalmopathy was set apart from stable hyperthyroidism. Most expanded thyroid clonotypes above 0.001 recurred in blood.

This clonotype was seen many times. Its matching antigen is unknown. Using around 10 ml of fresh peripheral blood, PBMCs were prepared. TCR beta CDR3 regions were amplified from RNA. A set of HTBI primers served as the primers for a first-round RT-PCR of the TCR CDR3. TCRdb independently ran MiXCR on the multiplex PCR reads; one entry per CDR3 protein. Here the sample spans about 270,000 distinct CDR3 sequences, around 26% being singletons. The V gene is TRBV28, the J gene TRBJ2-5; 12 bases are shared with TRBD2. The receptor comes from a woman in her 40s with Graves' ophthalmopathy. The sample was blood. CDR3 nucleotides: TGTGCCAGCAGGGACGGACTAGCGGGACAAGAGACCCAGTACTTC. Its protein product is CASRDGLAGQETQYF.